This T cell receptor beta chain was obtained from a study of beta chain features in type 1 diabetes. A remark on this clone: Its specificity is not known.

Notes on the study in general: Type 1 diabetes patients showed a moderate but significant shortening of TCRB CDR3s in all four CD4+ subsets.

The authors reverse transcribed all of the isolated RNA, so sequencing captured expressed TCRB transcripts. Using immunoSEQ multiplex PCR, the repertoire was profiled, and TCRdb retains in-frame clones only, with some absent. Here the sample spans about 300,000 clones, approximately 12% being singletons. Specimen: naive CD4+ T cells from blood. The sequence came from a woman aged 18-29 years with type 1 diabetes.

The CDR3 bases are TGTGCCTGGAGTTCCTTGACAGTTTGGGAAAAACTGTTTTTT. Its protein product is CAWSSLTVWEKLFF. This chain uses TRBV30 with TRBJ1-4; possibly TRBD1 for D (5 bases). Germline V gives CDR1 GTSNPN, CDR2 SVGIG (reference sequence). This CDR3 region has 14 residues. Deletions cut 2 bases from V and 8 bases from J, with 15 bases between.